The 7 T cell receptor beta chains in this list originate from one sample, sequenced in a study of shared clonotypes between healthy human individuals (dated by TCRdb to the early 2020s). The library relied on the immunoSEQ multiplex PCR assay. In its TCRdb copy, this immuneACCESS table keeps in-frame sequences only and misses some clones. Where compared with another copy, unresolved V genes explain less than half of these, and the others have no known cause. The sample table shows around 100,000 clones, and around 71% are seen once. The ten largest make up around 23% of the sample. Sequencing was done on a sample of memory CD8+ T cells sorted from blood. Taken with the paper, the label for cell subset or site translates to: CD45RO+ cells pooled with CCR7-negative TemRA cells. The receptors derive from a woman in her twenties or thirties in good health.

The CDR3 protein is CASTPTGWGEQFF. Here the CDR3 DNA reads TGTGCCAGTACCCCCACGGGTTGGGGTGAGCAGTTCTTC. This chain links TRBV19 with TRBJ2-1; D is unresolved. V lost 7 bases and J 9 bases, leaving 16 bases between the germline ends. Germline V lookup: CDR1 LNHDA, CDR2 SQIVND (reference sequence). The CDR3 consists of 13 residues.

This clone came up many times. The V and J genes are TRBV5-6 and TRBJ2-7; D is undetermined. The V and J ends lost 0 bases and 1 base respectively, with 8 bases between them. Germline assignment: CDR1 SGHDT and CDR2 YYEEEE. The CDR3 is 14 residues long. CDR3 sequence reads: CASSLGGTSYEQYF. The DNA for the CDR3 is TGTGCCAGCAGCTTGGGGGGAACGTCCTACGAGCAGTACTTC. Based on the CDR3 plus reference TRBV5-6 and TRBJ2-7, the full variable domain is DAGVTQSPTHLIKTRGQQVTLRCSPKSGHDTVSWYQQALGQGPQFIFQYYEEEERQRGNFPDRFSGHQFPNYSSELNVNALLLGDSALYLCASSLGGTSYEQYFGPGTRLTVT.

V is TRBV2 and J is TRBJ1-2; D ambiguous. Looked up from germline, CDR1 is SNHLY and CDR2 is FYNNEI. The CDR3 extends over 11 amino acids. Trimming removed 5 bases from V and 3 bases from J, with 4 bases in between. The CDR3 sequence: CASSNDYGYTF. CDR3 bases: TGTGCCAGCAGTAATGACTATGGCTACACCTTC.

The CDR3 DNA reads as TGTGCCAGCAGTTCACAAATAGGAGCTTTCTTT. Amino acids: CASSSQIGAFF. The chain recombines TRBV6-5 with TRBJ1-1; D is unresolved. Germline assignment: CDR1 MNHEY and CDR2 SVGAGI. This CDR3 is built from 11 residues. Trimming pared 4 bases from V and 10 bases from J, leaving 10 bases between.

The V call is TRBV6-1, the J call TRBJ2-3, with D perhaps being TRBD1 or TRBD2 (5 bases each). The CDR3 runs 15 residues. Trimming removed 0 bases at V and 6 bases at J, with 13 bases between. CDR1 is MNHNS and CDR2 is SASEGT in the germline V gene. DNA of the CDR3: TGTGCCAGCAGTGAAGCGCTTGGGGGAGCGGATACGCAGTATTTT. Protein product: CASSEALGGADTQYF.

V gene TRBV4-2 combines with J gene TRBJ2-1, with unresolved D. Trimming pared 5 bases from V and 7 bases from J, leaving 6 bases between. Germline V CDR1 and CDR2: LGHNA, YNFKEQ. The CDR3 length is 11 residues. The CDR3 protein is CASSLVNEQFF. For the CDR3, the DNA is TGTGCCAGCAGCTTAGTTAATGAGCAGTTCTTC.

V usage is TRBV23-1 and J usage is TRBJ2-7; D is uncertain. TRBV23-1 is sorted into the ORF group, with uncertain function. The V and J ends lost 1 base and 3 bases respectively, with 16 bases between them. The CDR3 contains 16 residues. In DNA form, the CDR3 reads TGCGCCAGCAGTCAATTGTACGTCGGAGCCGGCTACGAGCAGTACTTC. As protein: CASSQLYVGAGYEQYF.